Each of the 31 T cell receptor beta chains below was sequenced from the same sample in a study of cytomegalovirus exposure and HLA in healthy donors. With 60 Vbeta and 13 Jbeta primers, the PCR was carried out. Libraries were prepared by immunoSEQ multiplex PCR; TCRdb keeps only in-frame clonotypes and omits some of them. The data show about 130,000 clones, with 79% seen just once and 6% to 7.5% held by the top ten. The specimen was PBMCs. These receptors all stem from a man aged 35 to 55 in good health and CMV-seropositive.

CDR3 in DNA: TGTGCCAGCAGCATAGATACGGACAGGGGGGGTTATGGCTACACCTTC. Residues: CASSIDTDRGGYGYTF. V is TRBV21-1 and J is TRBJ1-2; the table names TRBD1, a call not compared with the DNA. TRBV21-1 is a listed pseudogene. This CDR3 is 16 amino acids long.

This clone came up once. The chain carries TRBV28 and TRBJ1-4, with unresolved D. CDR3 size: 12 residues. From germline, CDR1 is MDHEN and CDR2 SYDVKM. V lost 6 bases and J lost 8, with 10 bases in between. This chain's CDR3 is CASRRGAEKLFF. CDR3 bases: TGTGCCAGCAGGCGGGGTGCGGAAAAACTGTTTTTT.

The chain uses TRBV28 and TRBJ1-2, with D maybe TRBD1 (6 bases). CDR3 size: 22 residues. V shed 3 bases and J shed 6 bases, with 38 bases lying between them. Germline V gene sequence: CDR1 MDHEN, CDR2 SYDVKM. CDR3: CASSLFLSGAILSPVEGHGYTF. The CDR3 bases are TGTGCCAGCAGTTTGTTTCTATCAGGGGCTATCTTAAGTCCGGTCGAGGGCCATGGCTACACCTTC.

The rearrangement links TRBV19 to TRBJ1-5; 9 bases map to TRBD1. In germline, CDR1 is LNHDA, CDR2 SQIVND (reference sequence). Trimming took 5 bases from V and 7 from J; bases not matched to a gene: 9. The length of the CDR3 is 15 residues. For the CDR3, the DNA is TGTGCCAGTAGTCTGGACAGGGGACGAGGACAGCCCCAGCATTTT. Amino acids: CASSLDRGRGQPQHF.

On this clone itself: No conserved phenylalanine or tryptophan is present at the end of the CDR3, so a read error is the likely explanation. This chain joins TRBV27 and TRBJ2-7; D remains unclear. Germline values: CDR1 MNHEY, CDR2 SMNVEV (reference sequence). V was trimmed by 6 bases and J by 2 bases, leaving 11 bases between them. The CDR3 contains 13 residues. CDR3 region: CASRGRTTYEQYL. CDR3 in DNA: TGTGCCAGCAGGGGCCGAACCACCTACGAGCAGTACCTC.

The chain is built from TRBV27 and TRBJ2-5, with D tentatively TRBD1 (5 bases). The DNA end is more similar to TRBJ2-7, so the J call may be wrong. CDR3 length: 14 residues. Germline V gene lookup returns CDR1 MNHEY and CDR2 SMNVEV (reference sequence). CDR3 DNA: TGTGCCAGCAGTTTTGGGCAGGGTTACTACGAGCAGTACTTC. Its translation: CASSFGQGYYEQYF.

The chain combines TRBV5-1 with TRBJ1-2, with 8 bases identical to TRBD1. J was trimmed by 8 bases and V by 0 bases; bases with no gene match: 6. The germline gives CDR1 SGHRS, CDR2 YFSETQ. CDR3 length: 14 amino acids. CDR3 nucleotides: TGCGCCAGCAGCTTGGGTCAGGGGGCCGGCGGCTACACCTTC. The encoded protein is CASSLGQGAGGYTF.

The V gene is TRBV30, the J gene TRBJ1-2; D gene uncertain. The CDR3 length is 13 residues. CDR1 is GTSNPN, CDR2 SVGIG, per germline (reference sequence). Trimming removed 4 bases at V and 4 bases at J, with 13 bases between. The CDR3 nucleotides read TGTGCCTGGACTTATGAATTTAGCTATGGCTACACCTTC. It specifies CAWTYEFSYGYTF.

In this sample, this clone turned up a few times. CDR3 amino acids: CASNEGAGGLIQPQHF. Here the CDR3 DNA reads TGTGCCAGCAACGAGGGGGCAGGGGGCCTGATTCAGCCCCAGCATTTT. This chain joins TRBV7-9 and TRBJ1-5, with 8 positions matching TRBD1. Losses at the gene ends were 7 bases for V and 6 bases for J; bases not matched to a gene: 14. The V gene's germline CDR1 is SEHNR and CDR2 FQNEAQ (reference sequence). The CDR3 length is 16 residues. The whole variable domain, filled in from reference TRBV7-9 and TRBJ1-5, reads DTGVSQNPRHKITKRGQNVTFRCDPISEHNRLYWYRQTLGQGPEFLTYFQNEAQLEKSRLLSDRFSAERPKGSFSTLEIQRTEQGDSAMYLCASNEGAGGLIQPQHFGDGTRLSIL.

This chain uses TRBV7-9 with TRBJ2-5, with 12 bases lining up with TRBD1. V shed 7 bases and J 11 bases; nucleotides not matched to a gene: 8. This CDR3 comprises 13 residues. Germline loops: CDR1 SEHNR, CDR2 FQNEAQ (reference sequence). This chain's CDR3 is CASTRGQGAEQYF. The CDR3 DNA is TGTGCCAGCACCCGGGGACAGGGGGCAGAGCAGTACTTC.

This clone came up once. The chain employs TRBV4-1 and TRBJ2-7; D is unclear. Germline-derived CDR1 and CDR2 are MGHRA and YSYEKL. The CDR3 length is 13 residues. With 0 bases removed from V and 5 bases from J, the gap between germline ends came to 8 bases. In nucleotides, the CDR3 is TGCGCCAGCAGCCAAGATCAGGATGACGAGCAGTACTTC. This sequence encodes CASSQDQDDEQYF.

The V and J genes are TRBV7-9 and TRBJ1-2, with 9 bases matching TRBD1. The J segment lost 2 bases and the V segment lost 1 base, leaving 2 bases of the junction unmatched. Germline V gene sequence: CDR1 SEHNR, CDR2 FQNEAQ (reference sequence). The CDR3 consists of 15 residues. CDR3 bases: TGTGCCAGCAGCTTAGTAGGACAGGGGAACTATGGCTACACCTTC. Translated, it gives CASSLVGQGNYGYTF.

This clone was seen once. This chain uses TRBV5-1 with TRBJ1-3; TRBD1 matches 8 bases. The length of the CDR3 is 16 residues. V shed 4 bases, J shed 0 bases, and the junction held 6 bases outside the gene matches. Germline V CDR1 and CDR2: SGHRS, YFSETQ. CDR3 loop: CASSRSGTGSGNTIYF. CDR3 nucleotide sequence: TGCGCCAGCAGCCGATCCGGGACAGGCTCTGGAAACACCATATATTTT.

The V call is TRBV5-6, the J call TRBJ2-1; D possibly corresponds to TRBD1 (5 bases). The CDR3 runs to 15 residues. The V end was cut by 2 bases, the J end by 4 bases, with 13 bases between. Germline loops: CDR1 SGHDT, CDR2 YYEEEE. The CDR3 loop is CASSFSQGLYNEQFF. The CDR3, as DNA: TGTGCCAGCAGCTTCTCTCAGGGATTATACAATGAGCAGTTCTTC. The complete variable domain, with remaining parts taken from reference TRBV5-6 and TRBJ2-1, reads DAGVTQSPTHLIKTRGQQVTLRCSPKSGHDTVSWYQQALGQGPQFIFQYYEEEERQRGNFPDRFSGHQFPNYSSELNVNALLLGDSALYLCASSFSQGLYNEQFFGPGTRLTVL.

The chain couples TRBV10-1 to TRBJ2-7; D is uncertain. The CDR3 has 13 amino acids. Trimming removed 6 bases at V and 6 bases at J, with 15 bases between. Germline-derived CDR1 and CDR2 are WNHNN and SYGVQD (reference sequence). DNA for the CDR3: TGCGCCAGCAGCCTTACTGTACTATCCGAGCAGTACTTC. Its protein product is CASSLTVLSEQYF.

V and J are TRBV30 and TRBJ2-7, with 7 positions matching TRBD1. V lost 5 bases to trimming and J lost 3 bases; unmatched junction nucleotides: 10. The CDR3 length is 14 residues. The germline CDR1 and CDR2 sequences are GTSNPN and SVGIG (reference sequence). In DNA, the CDR3 is TGTGCCTGGTCACCCGGGACAGAACTCTACGAGCAGTACTTC. Protein: CAWSPGTELYEQYF.

The rearrangement joins TRBV11-2 to TRBJ2-1; TRBD1 matches 9 bases. CDR3 length: 16 residues. V lost 5 bases and J lost 3; bases outside the gene matches: 8. Germline V lookup: CDR1 SGHAT, CDR2 FQNNGV. The CDR3 region is CASSRTGGSLYNEQFF. DNA for the CDR3: TGTGCCAGCAGCCGAACAGGGGGCTCCCTCTACAATGAGCAGTTCTTC.

This clone has at least ten counts. V usage is TRBV6-1 and J usage is TRBJ2-7; 8 bases match TRBD2. Germline CDR1 is MNHNS and CDR2 is SASEGT. The J segment lost 5 bases and the V segment lost 6 bases, leaving 12 bases of the junction unmatched. The CDR3 is 15 residues long. The CDR3 DNA sequence: TGTGCCAGCAGGGGAAGCGGGACTAGGCTGGACGAGCAGTACTTC. Translated, it gives CASRGSGTRLDEQYF.

This clone has more than one count but fewer than ten. The rearrangement joins TRBV5-6 to TRBJ2-1, with D perhaps matching TRBD1 (5 bases). The CDR3 covers 16 residues. Germline lookup yields CDR1 SGHDT and CDR2 YYEEEE. The germline V and J ends were trimmed by 4 bases and 1 base, with 15 bases remaining between them. In DNA, the CDR3 is TGTGCCAGCAGCCGCACTAAACAGGCTTCCTACAATGAGCAGTTCTTC. This translates into CASSRTKQASYNEQFF.

The chain uses TRBV9 and TRBJ1-3, with 7 bases identical to TRBD1. Trimming at V came to 3 bases and at J to 0 bases, leaving 9 bases not matched to a gene. This CDR3 has 17 amino acids. Germline CDR1 is SGDLS and CDR2 is YYNGEE. Here the CDR3 reads CASSATGSPTSGNTIYF. CDR3 nucleotide sequence: TGTGCCAGCAGCGCGACAGGGAGCCCCACCTCTGGAAACACCATATATTTT.

This chain links TRBV19 with TRBJ1-3, with TRBD1 matching over 8 bases. The germline CDR1 and CDR2 sequences are LNHDA and SQIVND (reference sequence). The CDR3 is made up of 13 amino acids. J gave up 6 bases and V 8 bases, and 6 bases lay outside the gene matches. The CDR3 spells CASSGTGLNTIYF. The CDR3 coding sequence is TGTGCCAGTTCTGGGACAGGATTAAACACCATATATTTT.

The CDR3, as DNA: TGTGCCAGCAGCTCCCCCCCTAGACTAGCGGGAGACGGGGCAGATACGCAGTATTTT. Translation gives CASSSPPRLAGDGADTQYF. The rearrangement joins TRBV7-9 to TRBJ2-3; 12 bases match TRBD2. The CDR3 runs to 19 residues. Unmatched junction bases numbered 15, after V lost 4 bases and J lost 4 bases. Germline V gene data show CDR1 as SEHNR and CDR2 as FQNEAQ (reference sequence). Full variable domain (rest looked up from reference TRBV7-9 and TRBJ2-3): DTGVSQNPRHKITKRGQNVTFRCDPISEHNRLYWYRQTLGQGPEFLTYFQNEAQLEKSRLLSDRFSAERPKGSFSTLEIQRTEQGDSAMYLCASSSPPRLAGDGADTQYFGPGTRLTVL.

This clone was counted only a few times. The CDR3 is CASSFDRGSTEAFF. The CDR3 DNA sequence: TGTGCCAGCAGCTTCGACAGGGGGAGCACTGAAGCTTTCTTT. The chain links TRBV11-3 to TRBJ1-1, with 9 bases matching TRBD1. CDR1 and CDR2 from the germline V gene are SGHNT and YENEEA. CDR3 size: 14 residues. The V and J ends lost 3 bases and 4 bases, in that order; junction bases with no gene match: 3.

This chain links TRBV6-1 with TRBJ1-2; TRBD1 might be the D (5 bases). The CDR3 is made up of 13 amino acids. Germline lookup yields CDR1 MNHNS and CDR2 SASEGT. V dropped 8 bases and J dropped 0 bases, with 10 bases sitting between them. The CDR3 DNA follows: TGTGCCAGCGCAACAGGAGCTAACTATGGCTACACCTTC. Residues: CASATGANYGYTF.

The sample holds a few counts of this clone. The V and J genes are TRBV5-1 and TRBJ1-6; maybe TRBD1 (6 bases). V shed 0 bases and J shed 9 bases, with 16 bases lying between them. The germline V gene encodes CDR1 SGHRS and CDR2 YFSETQ. The CDR3 contains 16 residues. The chain's CDR3 is CASSLEGTFLPSPLHF. The CDR3 DNA reads TGCGCCAGCAGCTTGGAGGGGACATTCCTTCCTTCACCCCTCCACTTT. Supplemented by reference TRBV5-1 and TRBJ1-6, the full variable domain reads KAGVTQTPRYLIKTRGQQVTLSCSPISGHRSVSWYQQTPGQGLQFLFEYFSETQRNKGNFPGRFSGRQFSNSRSEMNVSTLELGDSALYLCASSLEGTFLPSPLHFGNGTRLTVT.

The rearrangement joins TRBV10-3 to TRBJ2-7; the match to TRBD1 covers 10 bases. Germline CDR1 and CDR2: ENHRY and SYGVKD. V shed 7 bases and J 6 bases; nucleotides not matched to a gene: 3. The CDR3 sequence is 12 residues long. The CDR3 nucleotides are TGTGCCATCAAGGACAGGGGGATCGAGCAGTACTTC. This gives the protein CAIKDRGIEQYF.

This chain connects TRBV19 to TRBJ1-5; 7 nucleotides align to TRBD1. V lost 11 bases and J lost 11; bases outside the gene matches: 12. CDR3 size: 12 residues. Per germline, CDR1 LNHDA and CDR2 SQIVND (reference sequence). This CDR3 is CAGGTGESAQHF. The CDR3 DNA is TGTGCCGGTGGAACAGGGGAATCGGCCCAGCATTTT.

This clone came up a few times. The V and J genes are TRBV7-8 and TRBJ1-2; a weak D match, TRBD1 (6 bases). CDR3 size: 15 residues. Trimming removed 5 bases at V and 2 bases at J, with 15 bases between. Germline CDR1 is SGHVS and CDR2 is FQNEAQ. CDR3 nucleotide sequence: TGTGCCAGCAGCCACGGACAGATTTTGAACTATGGCTACACCTTC. Its protein product is CASSHGQILNYGYTF. Full variable domain (remainder filled in from reference TRBV7-8 and TRBJ1-2): GAGVSQSPRYKVAKRGQDVALRCDPISGHVSLFWYQQALGQGPEFLTYFQNEAQLDKSGLPSDRFFAERPEGSVSTLKIQRTQQEDSAVYLCASSHGQILNYGYTFGSGTRLTVV.

The chain uses TRBV23-1 and TRBJ1-1; maybe TRBD1 (6 bases). TRBV23-1 is reported as an ORF; its role is uncertain. This CDR3 region has 14 residues. V was shortened by 4 bases and J by 0 bases, with 9 bases between the two germline ends. This chain's CDR3 is CASSPDRMNTEAFF. The CDR3 coding sequence is TGCGCCAGCAGTCCTGACAGGATGAACACTGAAGCTTTCTTT.

The rearrangement joins TRBV7-2 to TRBJ1-5, with no clear D. V lost 1 base to trimming and J lost 10 bases, with 17 bases between them. The CDR3 extends over 15 amino acids. Germline V gene lookup returns CDR1 SGHTA and CDR2 FQGNSA. The CDR3 DNA reads as TGTGCCAGCAGCTTAGTTGAGGGAAGCGGTCGTCCCCAGCATTTT. As protein: CASSLVEGSGRPQHF. Drawing the rest from reference TRBV7-2 and TRBJ1-5, the complete variable domain is GAGVSQSPSNKVTEKGKDVELRCDPISGHTALYWYRQSLGQGLEFLIYFQGNSAPDKSGLPSDRFSAERTGGSVSTLTIQRTQQEDSAVYLCASSLVEGSGRPQHFGDGTRLSIL.

The V call is TRBV19, the J call TRBJ2-1; D is possibly TRBD2 (6 bases). CDR1 and CDR2 from the germline V gene are LNHDA and SQIVND (reference sequence). V shed 7 bases and J shed 0 bases, with 16 bases lying between them. This CDR3 region has 16 residues. The CDR3 DNA reads as TGTGCCAGTATGGAAGCGGGTCGGAGCTCCTACAATGAGCAGTTCTTC. It specifies CASMEAGRSSYNEQFF.